This record looks at one T cell receptor (delta chain) sequence and its context. The sample holds many counts of this clone. Its antigen is still unknown. It has no much larger one-base neighbor in the sample; base qualities were not kept. The data derive from a study of γδ T cells in repeated Plasmodium falciparum infection (dated by TCRdb to about 2021). A note on the overall study: The natural-infection arm enrolled Malian children exposed to intense seasonal malaria transmission, compared against age and gender matched Australian children. The study examined how repeated Plasmodium falciparum infection shapes the human gammadelta T cell repertoire, using natural infection in Mali and controlled human malaria infection. Four controlled human malaria infections were administered to about five malaria-naive U.S. adults over roughly 610 days by bites from P. falciparum NF54-infected Anopheles stephensi mosquitoes. Malian gammadelta TCR repertoires were analysed cross-sectionally during no-transmission periods and were analysed longitudinally across acute febrile malaria episodes. Samples from controlled-infection subjects were taken at baseline, right before selected infections, and 21 days after each infection.

Study-wide findings and limitations: A highly stable polyclonal repertoire over time and infection, with many inter-individual overlapping TCRgamma sequences, was shown by Vgamma9/Vdelta2+ TCR repertoires. The Malian cohort came from a small rural village of predominantly one ethnic group, limiting generalizability. Repeated controlled infections appeared to drive waves of new clonotype selection in Vdelta2-negative, largely Vdelta1+, gammadelta TCR repertoires. The controlled-infection cohort was small, limiting analysis of inter-individual variability in gammadelta T cell responses. Vdelta2-negative gammadelta TCR repertoires from Malian children appeared more clonally expanded, less diverse and less shared than those of Australian children.

The germline V gene encodes CDR1 GEAIGNYY and CDR2 EKD. V is cut back by 0 bases and J by 0 bases, with 16 bases in the junction unmatched. The CDR3, cysteine through phenylalanine, is 21 amino acids long. Kept here is only the CDR3 DNA, which spans 63 bases and is read in frame from base 1. For bulk TCR repertoire analysis, Vgamma9/Vdelta2+ and Vdelta2-negative gammadelta T cell populations were isolated by flow sorting from peripheral blood mononuclear cells. The receptor library was made with multiplex PCR. These reads were obtained on an Illumina MiSeq. Both TCR gamma (TRG) and TCR delta (TRD) chains were sequenced from each sorted gammadelta T cell sample. The study's processing was this. Clonotype tree plots, accumulated frequency of the top 20 clonotypes, diversity index (DI) and D75 metrics were included in the repertoire analyses. Clone calls in TCRdb were regenerated from the public reads with CATT, after which identical DNA sequences shared one row. These V and J calls rely on TCRdb rather than the paper's analysis. Across this sample there are 85,000 to 95,000 delta-chain clones, with more than 1.4% seen only once. The ten biggest clones cover 9% of the sample.

Sequencing was done on a sample of gamma-delta T cells from blood. This sequence was found in a pool of human donors (malaria-infected and uninfected, not separated). Recombination linked TRDV2 to TRDJ1; 12 bases in the middle match TRDD3. The DNA reads as follows: TGTGCCTGTGACACCGTGAGGACTGGGGGATACTCTCGGTCAGACACCGATAAACTCATCTTT. Protein translation: CACDTVRTGGYSRSDTDKLIF.